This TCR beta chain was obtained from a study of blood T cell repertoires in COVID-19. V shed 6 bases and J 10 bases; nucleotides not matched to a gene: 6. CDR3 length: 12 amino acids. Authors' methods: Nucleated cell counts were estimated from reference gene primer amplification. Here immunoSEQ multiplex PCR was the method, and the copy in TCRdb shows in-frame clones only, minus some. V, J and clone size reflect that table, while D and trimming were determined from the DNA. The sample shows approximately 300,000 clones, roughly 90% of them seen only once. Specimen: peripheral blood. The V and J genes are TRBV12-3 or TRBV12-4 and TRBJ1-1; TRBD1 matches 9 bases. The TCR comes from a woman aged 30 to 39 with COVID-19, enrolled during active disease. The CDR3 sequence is CASSHRGRVAFF. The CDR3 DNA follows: TGTGCCAGCAGCCACAGGGGGCGGGTAGCTTTCTTT.